This note documents a single T cell receptor beta chain sequence. Its cognate antigen has yet to be identified. Base qualities are missing; no much larger clone stands one base away. The data stem from a study of shared clonotypes between healthy human individuals (dated by TCRdb to the early 2020s). Regarding the research as a whole: Two women and a few men aged 18 to 49 years were included in the cohort. Each donor's leukapheresis produced roughly between about 0.85 and 10 billion PBMCs. Libraries were prepared and TCR repertoires were sequenced by different laboratories using diverse techniques, in order to increase sequencing depth and limit assay-specific biases. To estimate repertoire size and how much clonotype sharing occurs between individuals, the study deeply sequenced the blood TCR repertoires of several healthy adults. For each donor, CD4 naive and CD4 memory were each given three plates, CD8 naive was given two plates, and CD8 memory was given one plate. The study at large found these results: Incomplete sequencing was indicated by rarefaction of sorted-subset datasets, despite the large sequencing depth. Naive subsets generally had larger estimated clonotype richness than memory subsets did. The small number of donors limited the genetic and exposure-history diversity represented. Higher generation probabilities were observed for clonotypes shared by all four sorted-subset donors than for non-shared clonotypes. Sampling was restricted to blood, and TCR repertoires in tissues likely differ from the TCR repertoires found in blood. When a few donors were compared, the shared fraction of clonotypes was about 5.5% for naive CD4, approximately 3.5% for naive CD8, more than 2% for memory CD4, and less than 0.45% for memory CD8. Pairwise subsampling led to the expectation that sequencing depth would affect the degree of clonotype sharing among donors.

CD8 naive samples were obtained by positive selection for CCR7 among CD45RO-negative cells, yielding a CD45RA+CCR7+ population from which TemRA cells were excluded. The donors were healthy, HIV-negative adults who had no recently reported acute infections or vaccinations. All donors were Caucasian adults living in Nashville, Tennessee, USA. After blood collection by leukapheresis, PBMCs were isolated using Ficoll-Histopaque density gradient centrifugation and then cryopreserved in the vapor phase of liquid nitrogen. Purity and quantity of every magnetically sorted T cell population were checked by analytical flow cytometry. Genomic DNA was isolated from each sorted fraction and quantified by UV absorbance on a Nanodrop 2000c. The trim is 0 bases for V and 2 bases for J, with a gap of 5 bases between the germline ends. Taken from the germline V gene, the CDR1 and CDR2 loops are WSHSY and SAAADI. Its CDR3 holds 13 amino acids, cysteine through phenylalanine. The DNA shown is the 39-base CDR3, in frame from base 1.

TCR CDR3 regions were amplified from genomic DNA by multiplex PCR using the deep immunoSEQ assay. Extracted genomic DNA from each cell subset was spread evenly across all wells of several immunoSEQ 96-well plates, with each plate serving as a replicate. For sorted subsets, about 0.2 ug genomic DNA, equal to approximately 30,000 T cell genomes, was loaded into each replicate PCR. Purified libraries were quantified with a Qubit 3.0 fluorometer, sized on a Bioanalyzer 2100, and re-quantified with the KAPA Library Quantification kit. Every immunoSEQ 96-well plate was sequenced on a dedicated single-read 150-cycle Illumina NextSeq 550 flow cell. In the authors' own workflow: The immunoSEQ output contained only junctional sequences without quality scores, so filtering could not match that applied to full-length reads. To assign V/J genes and CDR3, sequences were annotated against IMGT germline references using PyIR, a Python wrapper for IgBLAST v1.9. Reads were filtered out if the reads had weak V/J assignments (E-value above 1e-6), no CDR3, stop codons, out-of-frame junctions, or ambiguous translated residues. V3J clonotypes were defined as sequences sharing an identical inferred V gene, J gene, and CDR3 amino acid sequence. Percentage overlap between repertoires was calculated by dividing the number of shared unique clonotypes by the size of the smaller repertoire. Repertoire richness was assessed with RTK rarefaction, the Chao1 estimator, and Recon v2.1 estimates of unobserved clonotypes. Generation probabilities for all TCRbeta clonotypes obtained by the gDNA method from a handful of donors were computed using OLGA. TCRdb took over this immuneACCESS table, retaining in-frame rearrangements with V and J assigned. Such tables are incomplete; in checked studies, under half of the missing clones stem from an unresolved V gene, and the remainder is unexplained. V, J and clone size are taken as reported in that table, and D and trimming were inferred from the DNA itself. Present in this sample are nearly 2 million clones, 85% to 95% of which were seen just once. Of the sample, around 1% falls within the top ten clones.

The rearranged segments are TRBV10-2 and TRBJ2-7; the D gene is unclear. The specimen sequenced was naive CD8+ T cells sorted from blood. The cell subset or site label of this sample denotes: CD45RA+CCR7+. This TCR was recovered from a man between 18 and 29 years old in good health. The DNA sequence reads TGCGCCAGCAGTGAGTCCGCACCCTACGAGCAGTACTTC. Its translation is CASSESAPYEQYF.